The rows below give T cell receptor beta chains drawn from one sample of a study of blood T cell repertoires in COVID-19. Produced via immunoSEQ multiplex PCR; TCRdb's table is partial and in-frame only. The sample comprises 250,000 to 300,000 clones, around 91% of which are singletons, and approximately 12% rests with the top ten. The sequenced sample was peripheral blood. These TCRs come from a woman aged 60-75 years with acute or convalescent COVID-19. CDR3s include the opening cysteine and the closing phenylalanine or tryptophan. D genes are given only for firm matches. The size field is filled for only some rows; it gives once, few, many or a size class.

clone_size	j_call	v_call	cdr3_length	d_call	cdr3_aa	cdr3_nt
NA	TRBJ2-6	TRBV4-2	16	NA	CASSQDRGAGANVLTF	TGTGCCAGCAGCCAAGACAGGGGGGCTGGGGCCAACGTCCTGACTTTC
NA	TRBJ1-2	TRBV6-5	15	TRBD1	CASRDRDRTNYGYTF	TGTGCCAGCAGGGATAGGGACAGAACTAACTATGGCTACACCTTC
NA	TRBJ2-3	TRBV5-1	16	TRBD2	CASSSAGGGGTDTQYF	TGCGCCAGCAGCTCCGCGGGAGGGGGCGGCACAGATACGCAGTATTTT
NA	TRBJ2-5	TRBV5-6	17	TRBD2	CASSHGLAGGRLGTQYF	TGTGCCAGCAGTCACGGACTAGCGGGGGGGCGGTTGGGGACCCAGTACTTC
NA	TRBJ1-5	TRBV19	14	NA	CASGGTASNQPQHF	TGTGCCAGTGGGGGGACTGCTAGCAATCAGCCCCAGCATTTT
NA	TRBJ2-3	TRBV24-1	15	TRBD2	CATSDPTSGGDTQYF	TGTGCCACCAGTGACCCTACTAGCGGGGGAGATACGCAGTATTTT
NA	TRBJ2-7	TRBV30	15	NA	CAWSVHNLVSYEQYF	TGTGCCTGGAGTGTACACAATCTGGTGTCCTACGAGCAGTACTTC
NA	TRBJ2-3	TRBV7-9	18	NA	CASSHRGSGQSITDTQYF	TGTGCCAGCAGCCATAGAGGATCGGGTCAGTCTATCACAGATACGCAGTATTTT
NA	TRBJ2-7	TRBV7-3	18	TRBD1	CASSLKPTGQGFGYEQYF	TGTGCCAGCAGCTTAAAGCCCACCGGACAGGGATTTGGCTACGAGCAGTACTTC
once	TRBJ2-5	TRBV7-7	16	TRBD2	CASSLTSGRPQETQYF	TGTGCTAGCAGCTTAACTAGCGGGAGACCCCAAGAGACCCAGTACTTC